This TCR beta chain appears in the sequencing data of a study of cytomegalovirus exposure and HLA in healthy donors. Use of 60 Vbeta and 13 Jbeta primers characterized the PCR. In the authors' workflow: About 11 million of some 80 million unique TCR beta chains were shared, per a later count. Using immunoSEQ multiplex PCR, the repertoire was profiled, and TCRdb retains in-frame clones only, with some absent. Clone size and V and J calls were adopted from that table, with D and trimming inferred from the DNA. The table has about 150,000 clones, more than 70% seen once; the top ten hold roughly 5.9%. This CDR3 has 18 amino acids. Germline CDR1 LGHNA, CDR2 YNFKEQ. Trimming removed 1 base at V and 0 bases at J, with 16 bases between.

The specimen sequenced was PBMCs. V gene TRBV4-2 combines with J gene TRBJ2-1; possible D gene TRBD2, 6 bases. The receptor's source is a woman aged 35 to 49 in good health and CMV-seropositive. The CDR3: CASSQASQRAHSYNEQFF. In DNA, the CDR3 is TGTGCCAGCAGCCAAGCAAGCCAGCGGGCCCACTCCTACAATGAGCAGTTCTTC.